This T cell receptor beta chain comes out of a study of neurological immune-mediated disorders. Findings and limits, study-wide: The level of TCR clonal expansion was highest in patients with HTLV-1-associated myelopathy and lowest in multiple sclerosis, where it fell below the level seen in healthy controls. CDR3 amino acid sequences found in expanded clones were never shared across subjects, suggesting private repertoires in all groups.

This clonotype has a count of ten or more. The antigen is undetermined. Synthesis of cDNA was accomplished via 5'RACE employing 10-nucleotide random UMIs. TCRdb reprocessed the 5' RACE reads with MiXCR, giving one entry per CDR3 protein. The sample lists about 43,000 distinct CDR3 sequences, roughly 13% occurring once. Preparation of the unsorted libraries drew on 2 million PBMCs stored at -80 C. This TCR was recovered from a female donor in good health. Specimen: PBMCs.

The CDR3 region is CASTSGRPYGYTF. CDR3 bases: TGTGCCAGCACCTCTGGGAGACCCTATGGCTACACCTTC. This chain links TRBV12-3 or TRBV12-4 with TRBJ1-2; D is ambiguous. Trimming pared 7 bases from V and 4 bases from J, leaving 13 bases between. The CDR3 is 13 residues long.